The rows below give T cell receptor beta chains drawn from one sample of a study of cytomegalovirus exposure and HLA in healthy donors. Method: immunoSEQ multiplex PCR; TCRdb's copy keeps in-frame clones and lacks some. Of about 98,000 clones in the sample, about 74% were seen once. Sequencing used PBMCs. These TCRs come from a male donor in good health and CMV-seronegative. The CDR3 runs from the conserved cysteine through the conserved F or W. A D gene is named only where the DNA matches it firmly. Part of the rows lack a size; the others show once, few, many or a class for expanded clones.

TGTGCCAGCCCCTCCGGAGGGATGAACACTGAAGCTTTCTTT	CASPSGGMNTEAFF	14	TRBV28	-	TRBJ1-1	-
TGTGCCAGCAGCCTCGGGACTAGCTCCTACAATGAGCAGTTCTTC	CASSLGTSSYNEQFF	15	TRBV9	-	TRBJ2-1	TRBD2
TGTGCCAGCAGCCGAGACAGGGAATATGGCTACACCTTC	CASSRDREYGYTF	13	TRBV7-2	-	TRBJ1-2	TRBD1
TGTGCCAGCAGCTCTTGGGGCTACGAGCAGTACTTC	CASSSWGYEQYF	12	TRBV5-6	-	TRBJ2-7	-
TGCGCCAGCAGCCCAATCGGGGGACGAACTGAAGCTTTCTTT	CASSPIGGRTEAFF	14	TRBV4-3	-	TRBJ1-1	-
TGTGCCAGCAGCAGGACAGGCCATAATGAAAAACTGTTTTTT	CASSRTGHNEKLFF	14	TRBV5-5	-	TRBJ1-4	TRBD1
TGTGCCACCGGCGCTAGCCATAATTCACCCCTCCACTTT	CATGASHNSPLHF	13	TRBV15	few	TRBJ1-6	-
TGCGCCAGCAGCCAAGATAGCGGGGGCCCAAACACTGAAGCTTTCTTT	CASSQDSGGPNTEAFF	16	TRBV4-1	-	TRBJ1-1	-
TGTGCCAGCAGTGAACAGGGAGGATGGGAGACCCAGTACTTC	CASSEQGGWETQYF	14	TRBV6-1	-	TRBJ2-5	-
TGTGCCAGCTCACCAGGACAGGGTCACACTGAAGCTTTCTTT	CASSPGQGHTEAFF	14	TRBV18	few	TRBJ1-1	TRBD1
TGTGCCAGTAGTACTACCCGTTCCCAGGGTGAGCAGTTCTTC	CASSTTRSQGEQFF	14	TRBV19	-	TRBJ2-1	-
TGCGCCAGCAGCTCCCCGAGCTCCTACGAGCAGTACTTC	CASSSPSSYEQYF	13	TRBV5-1	-	TRBJ2-7	-
TGTGCCAGCAGCGTAAGCGACAGGGGCGATTATGGCTACACCTTC	CASSVSDRGDYGYTF	15	TRBV9	-	TRBJ1-2	TRBD1
TGTGCCAGCAGTGACTTTAGGGGAGGGATGGAGACCCAGTACTTC	CASSDFRGGMETQYF	15	TRBV6-1	-	TRBJ2-5	TRBD2
TGTGCCAGCAGCTTAACTCGGGGGAGGGGCTCCTACAATGAGCAGTTCTTC	CASSLTRGRGSYNEQFF	17	TRBV7-3	-	TRBJ2-1	TRBD2
TGCGCCAGCAGCCAAGGGACAGCCAAATCGATTTTTCTAACCGGGGAGCTGTTTTTT	CASSQGTAKSIFLTGELFF	19	TRBV4-3	-	TRBJ2-2	-
TGTGCCAGCAGTCCCGGGACAGTCTCTGGAAACACCATATATTTT	CASSPGTVSGNTIYF	15	TRBV6-5	-	TRBJ1-3	TRBD1
TGTGCCAGCAGCCGAGACCCTGCGCAGGGGGAGACCCAGTACTTC	CASSRDPAQGETQYF	15	TRBV9	-	TRBJ2-5	-
TGTGCCAGCTCCCCCCGACAGGGGGCGTCTCAGCCCCAGCATTTT	CASSPRQGASQPQHF	15	TRBV18	few	TRBJ1-5	TRBD1
TGCGCCAGCAGCTTGCTTAGCGGGAGTCGATCCTACGAGCAGTACTTC	CASSLLSGSRSYEQYF	16	TRBV5-1	-	TRBJ2-7	TRBD2